A selection of T cell receptor beta chains follows, all from one sample in a study of CD8+ T cells in alopecia areata. Sequenced by immunoSEQ multiplex PCR; TCRdb stores in-frame clones only, minus some. The data show 90,000 or so clones, with 40% to 50% seen just once and 18% held by the top ten. The specimen was CD8+ T cells sorted from blood, collected at week 24, from a patient treated with tofacitinib. These receptors all come from a human donor with alopecia areata. Both conserved end residues are part of each CDR3.

j_call: TRBJ1-1
v_call: TRBV5-1
cdr3_aa: CASSLSEHRVVEAFF

j_call: TRBJ1-2
v_call: TRBV5-1
cdr3_aa: CASREGRGYTF

j_call: TRBJ1-2
v_call: TRBV11-2
cdr3_aa: CASSPDNNYGYTF

j_call: TRBJ2-7
v_call: TRBV28
cdr3_aa: CASSASEQYF

j_call: TRBJ2-1
v_call: TRBV29-1
cdr3_aa: CSVEGTSGRDNEQFF

j_call: TRBJ2-1
v_call: TRBV30
cdr3_aa: CALGAGARDNEQFF

j_call: TRBJ2-1
v_call: TRBV19
cdr3_aa: CASSIAASGNEQFF

j_call: TRBJ2-2
v_call: TRBV27
cdr3_aa: CASRARGPTGELFF

j_call: TRBJ2-5
v_call: TRBV11-2
cdr3_aa: CASSLLASGRGETQYF

j_call: TRBJ2-3
v_call: TRBV7-3
cdr3_aa: CASSATSGRGDTQYF

j_call: TRBJ1-1
v_call: TRBV14
cdr3_aa: CASSQDLAGGTEAFF

j_call: TRBJ1-2
v_call: TRBV30
cdr3_aa: CAWEEDSYGYTF

j_call: TRBJ2-1
v_call: TRBV29-1
cdr3_aa: CSVSTQGGFLNEQFF

j_call: TRBJ2-7
v_call: TRBV28
cdr3_aa: CASSGSWGQATYEQYF

j_call: TRBJ2-4
v_call: TRBV2
cdr3_aa: CASSRPEGGSYIQYF

j_call: TRBJ2-7
v_call: TRBV7-9
cdr3_aa: CASSLGLGPEQYF

j_call: TRBJ2-1
v_call: TRBV5-1
cdr3_aa: CASSLTSGGTYNEQFF

j_call: TRBJ2-5
v_call: TRBV18
cdr3_aa: CASSPDRGGRTQYF

j_call: TRBJ2-7
v_call: TRBV30
cdr3_aa: CAWNEDREAYF

j_call: TRBJ2-1
v_call: TRBV25-1
cdr3_aa: CASSPGGSYNEQFF

j_call: TRBJ2-5
v_call: TRBV13
cdr3_aa: CASSLGADRYQETQYF

j_call: TRBJ2-7
v_call: TRBV5-4
cdr3_aa: CASSPGRTPSYEQYF